What follows are 21 T cell receptor beta chains derived from one specimen sequenced in a study of blood T cells in healthy people across ages. For the second PCR, which ran for about 7 to 11 cycles, a sample-barcoded 5' primer and a J-beta primer mix were used. TCRdb processed the 5' RACE reads anew with MiXCR; each CDR3 protein has one entry. The table has approximately 1,000,000 distinct CDR3 sequences, under 40% seen once; the top ten hold 10% to 15%. Sequencing was carried out using blood. These receptors came from a man between 18 and 35 years old in good health.

The chain employs TRBV4-1 and TRBJ2-5; TRBD1 agrees at 7 bases. Germline V gene sequence: CDR1 MGHRA, CDR2 YSYEKL. The CDR3 length is 14 residues. The J segment lost 5 bases and the V segment lost 0 bases, leaving 3 bases of the junction unmatched. Here the CDR3 DNA reads TGCGCCAGCAGCCAAGAAGGGGGCATCGAGACCCAGTACTTC. This translates into CASSQEGGIETQYF.

V is TRBV6-5 and J is TRBJ1-1; D gene uncertain. This CDR3 has 15 amino acids. V was clipped by 5 bases and J by 3 bases, with 16 bases between them. In germline, CDR1 is MNHEY, CDR2 SVGAGI. The CDR3 loop reads CASSHARGGDTEAFF. In nucleotides, the CDR3 is TGTGCCAGCAGTCACGCACGAGGTGGGGACACTGAAGCTTTCTTT.

V and J are TRBV6-2 or TRBV6-3 and TRBJ1-5, with D perhaps TRBD1 (6 bases). The CDR3 totals 18 residues. CDR1 and CDR2 from the germline V gene are MNHEY and SVGEGT. V was pared by 2 bases and J by 0 bases, with 17 bases between. The CDR3 DNA sequence: TGTGCCAGCAGTTACCCGCTAAGTCGGGGGCTTAGCAATCAGCCCCAGCATTTT. Protein product: CASSYPLSRGLSNQPQHF.

This CDR3 is CSVFTDANTEAFF. Written as DNA, the CDR3 is TGCAGCGTTTTTACGGATGCGAACACTGAAGCTTTCTTT. The chain has TRBV29-1 and TRBJ1-1, with unresolved D. V was trimmed by 5 bases and J by 1 base, leaving 11 bases between them. Germline assignment: CDR1 SQVTM and CDR2 ANQGSEA. The CDR3 loop spans 13 amino acids.

The J gene is TRBJ1-1, the V gene TRBV15; D is possibly TRBD1 (5 bases). This CDR3 comprises 16 residues. V gave up 5 bases and J gave up 0 bases, with 16 bases separating them. Per the germline V gene, CDR1 is LNHNV and CDR2 is YYDKDF (reference sequence). CDR3: CATSPTIEGMNTEAFF. The CDR3 nucleotides are TGTGCCACCAGCCCCACTATCGAGGGGATGAACACTGAAGCTTTCTTT.

The chain has TRBV10-3 and TRBJ2-7; TRBD1 is a possible D gene (5 bases). The DNA end is a closer match to TRBJ2-5, so the J assignment may be wrong. This CDR3 is 13 amino acids long. CDR1 is ENHRY and CDR2 is SYGVKD in the germline V gene. The CDR3 sequence: CAISQQERETQYF. For the CDR3, the DNA is TGTGCCATCAGCCAACAGGAGCGAGAGACCCAGTACTTC.

The V call is TRBV10-3, the J call TRBJ1-2, with D hard to call. Trimming pared 8 bases from V and 4 bases from J, leaving 14 bases between. CDR1 is ENHRY and CDR2 is SYGVKD in the germline V gene. The CDR3 length is 13 residues. The CDR3: CAISPATLYGYTF. The DNA of the CDR3 is TGTGCCATCTCTCCAGCAACCCTCTATGGCTACACCTTC.

This clonotype was seen a handful of times. The chain joins TRBV20-1 to TRBJ2-5; 7 bases align to TRBD1. V shed 4 bases, J shed 3 bases, and the junction held 5 bases outside the gene matches. The CDR3 runs to 13 residues. Germline CDR1 reads DFQATT; CDR2 reads SNEGSKA (reference sequence). CDR3 sequence: CSAIPGTEETQYF. CDR3 coding DNA: TGCAGTGCTATCCCCGGGACAGAAGAGACCCAGTACTTC.

Only a few counts were recorded for this clonotype. The rearrangement links TRBV9 to TRBJ2-1; TRBD1 or TRBD2 may be the D gene (5 bases each). The germline V and J ends were trimmed by 8 bases and 3 bases, with 9 bases remaining between them. Looked up from germline, CDR1 is SGDLS and CDR2 is YYNGEE. The CDR3 extends over 12 amino acids. CDR3 sequence: CASEGYYNEQFF. The CDR3 coding sequence is TGTGCCAGTGAGGGGTACTACAATGAGCAGTTCTTC.

The rearrangement links TRBV6-5 to TRBJ2-2; no reliable D call. This CDR3 is built from 12 residues. V was clipped by 6 bases and J by 4 bases, with 6 bases between them. Germline V lookup: CDR1 MNHEY, CDR2 SVGAGI. The CDR3 spells CASRQFTGELFF. The CDR3, as DNA: TGTGCCAGCAGACAGTTCACCGGGGAGCTGTTTTTT.

This clonotype turned up a few times. The rearrangement links TRBV29-1 to TRBJ2-1, with D perhaps assigned TRBD1 or TRBD2 (5 bases each). The V and J ends lost 0 bases and 6 bases respectively, with 12 bases between them. The CDR3 spans 14 residues. CDR1 and CDR2 from the germline V gene are SQVTM and ANQGSEA. The CDR3 sequence is CSVEDLGAGNEQFF. In nucleotides, the CDR3 is TGCAGCGTTGAAGATCTCGGGGCCGGCAATGAGCAGTTCTTC.

This CDR3 is CSVVNNEQYF. The CDR3, as DNA: TGCAGCGTTGTCAATAATGAGCAGTACTTC. The rearrangement joins TRBV29-1 to TRBJ2-7; D remains unclear. Germline loops: CDR1 SQVTM, CDR2 ANQGSEA. V gave up 4 bases and J gave up 7 bases, with 8 bases separating them. The CDR3 is 10 amino acids.

This rearrangement joins TRBV7-8 to TRBJ1-2, with a tentative D call TRBD1 (6 bases). CDR3 length: 17 amino acids. Trimming shortened V by 3 bases and J by 2 bases, and 19 bases separated the two germline ends. Germline V gene lookup returns CDR1 SGHVS and CDR2 FQNEAQ. CDR3 nucleotide sequence: TGTGCCAGCAGCTTGCCCGAACAGGGACGCCCGAACTATGGCTACACCTTC. Translating it yields CASSLPEQGRPNYGYTF.

This clonotype was counted ten times or more. The chain couples TRBV4-3 to TRBJ2-1; 7 nucleotides match TRBD1. CDR1 and CDR2 from the germline V gene are LGHNA and YSLEER. V lost 4 bases and J lost 9; bases outside the gene matches: 6. This CDR3 comprises 13 residues. CDR3 sequence reads: CASSLDRESEQFF. Written as DNA, the CDR3 is TGCGCCAGCAGCCTTGACAGGGAAAGTGAGCAGTTCTTC.

V and J are TRBV12-3 or TRBV12-4 and TRBJ1-1, with D unclear. The CDR3 length is 13 residues. Between the trimmed V and J ends, which lost 7 bases and 1 base, there was a span of 10 bases. For the CDR3, the DNA is TGTGCCAGCACGCCTCTTCAGAACACTGAAGCTTTCTTT. Its protein product is CASTPLQNTEAFF.

This chain uses TRBV7-2 with TRBJ2-1; D unresolved. CDR3 size: 18 residues. Germline V CDR1 and CDR2: SGHTA, FQGNSA. V lost 5 bases and J lost 3, with 23 bases in between. The CDR3 loop is CASSPSVRDGRIYNEQFF. For the CDR3, the DNA is TGTGCCAGCAGCCCGTCCGTTCGCGACGGGCGAATCTACAATGAGCAGTTCTTC.

The rearrangement links TRBV30 to TRBJ1-1; D remains ambiguous. This CDR3 contains 13 residues. Trimming took off 2 bases at V and 0 bases at J, with 7 bases between the two ends. Germline loops: CDR1 GTSNPN, CDR2 SVGIG (reference sequence). The CDR3 loop is CAWSPRMNTEAFF. The CDR3 DNA sequence: TGTGCCTGGAGTCCCCGGATGAACACTGAAGCTTTCTTT.

This clonotype was observed a single time. The chain links TRBV4-3 to TRBJ1-6, with a weak D call TRBD1 (6 bases). The V end lost 1 base, the J end lost 10 bases, and 14 bases lay between the germline ends. This CDR3 comprises 15 residues. Looked up from germline, CDR1 is LGHNA and CDR2 is YSLEER. The CDR3 sequence is CASSQVWQGSSPLHF. The CDR3 nucleotides read TGCGCCAGCAGCCAAGTGTGGCAGGGGAGCTCACCCCTCCACTTT.

The genes are TRBV29-1 and TRBJ1-1, with TRBD1 matching over 12 bases. The CDR3 is 14 residues long. Germline lookup yields CDR1 SQVTM and CDR2 ANQGSEA. V lost 7 bases to trimming and J lost 6 bases; unmatched junction nucleotides: 9. The CDR3 nucleotides are TGCAGCGCTAGGGACAGGGGGCCCGTAGCTGAAGCTTTCTTT. Translated, it gives CSARDRGPVAEAFF.

This clonotype was detected only a few times. The chain carries TRBV27 and TRBJ1-2; no reliable D call. This CDR3 is 15 amino acids long. Germline lookup yields CDR1 MNHEY and CDR2 SMNVEV (reference sequence). V was clipped by 5 bases and J by 3 bases, with 16 bases between them. As DNA, the CDR3 is TGTGCCAGCAGTCGGGGTACCCCGCGACACTATGGCTACACCTTC. The encoded protein is CASSRGTPRHYGYTF.

CDR3 region: CASRVGVNDEQFF. DNA of the CDR3: TGTGCCAGCAGAGTAGGGGTAAACGATGAGCAGTTCTTC. The J gene is TRBJ2-1, the V gene TRBV12-3 or TRBV12-4; perhaps TRBD1 as D (5 bases). V was pared by 6 bases and J by 8 bases, with 14 bases between. The CDR3 totals 13 residues.